This T cell receptor beta chain came from a study of blood T cell repertoires in COVID-19. Looking at the study overall: There were acute and convalescent COVID-19 samples, and they came from the United States, Italy and Spain. In each case, the material was cDNA or gDNA derived from T cells, B-cell-depleted T cells, or PBMCs.

The germline CDR1 and CDR2 sequences are SGHKS and YYEKEE (reference sequence). The CDR3 contains 20 residues. Losses at the gene ends were 2 bases for V and 0 bases for J; bases not matched to a gene: 9. In the source study's methods: Cell counts per sample came from amplifying reference gene primers. The protocol was immunoSEQ multiplex PCR, while the TCRdb copy is restricted to in-frame clones and leaves out a portion. D and trimming were read from the DNA, whereas the V and J calls and clone size are those reported in that table. The data show approximately 120,000 clones, 75% to 85% seen once. The TCR was taken from a man aged 80 or over with acute or convalescent COVID-19. This sequence joins TRBV5-5 and TRBJ2-1; 15 bases map to TRBD2. The sample was peripheral blood. The CDR3 region is CASSLFFGLAGGSSYNEQFF. The CDR3 DNA is TGTGCCAGCAGCTTATTTTTCGGACTAGCGGGGGGGAGCTCCTACAATGAGCAGTTCTTC.